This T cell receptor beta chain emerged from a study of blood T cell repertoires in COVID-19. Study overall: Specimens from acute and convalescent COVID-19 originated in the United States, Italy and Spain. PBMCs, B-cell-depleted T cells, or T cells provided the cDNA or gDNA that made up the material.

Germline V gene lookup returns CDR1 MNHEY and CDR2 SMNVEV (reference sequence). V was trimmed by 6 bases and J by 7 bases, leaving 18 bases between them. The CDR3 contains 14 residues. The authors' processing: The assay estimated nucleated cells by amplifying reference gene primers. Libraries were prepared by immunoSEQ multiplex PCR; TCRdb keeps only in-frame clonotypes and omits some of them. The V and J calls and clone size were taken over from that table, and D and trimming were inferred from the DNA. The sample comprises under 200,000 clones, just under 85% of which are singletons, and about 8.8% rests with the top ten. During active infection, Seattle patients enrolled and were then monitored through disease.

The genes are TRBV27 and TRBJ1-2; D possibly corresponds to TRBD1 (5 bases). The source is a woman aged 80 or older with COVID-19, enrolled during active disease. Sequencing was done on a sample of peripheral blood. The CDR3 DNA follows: TGTGCCAGCAGGACCCCGGGGGTTAGCGGTGGCTACACCTTC. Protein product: CASRTPGVSGGYTF.